This entry lists 18 T cell receptor beta chains sequenced from one sample in a study of neoadjuvant anti-PD-1 for oral cavity cancer. As to time point: after neoadjuvant nivolumab, at surgical resection. Only in-frame clones appear in the TCRdb table, and some are missing; sequencing was by immunoSEQ multiplex PCR. The repertoire has approximately 9,500 clones, 55% to 75% of them found once; the top ten carry about 4%. The source was PBMCs, collected after nivolumab (anti-PD-1) treatment. These receptors all come from a person aged 35-80 years with oral cavity squamous cell carcinoma.

The V gene is TRBV19, the J gene TRBJ1-1; D gene uncertain. V shed 7 bases and J shed 5 bases, with 14 bases lying between them. Germline loops: CDR1 LNHDA, CDR2 SQIVND (reference sequence). The CDR3 is 13 residues long. Here the CDR3 DNA reads TGTGCCAGTAAAAACAGCTGGCGGACTGAAGCTTTCTTT. It encodes CASKNSWRTEAFF.

This chain joins TRBV9 and TRBJ2-2; TRBD1 or TRBD2 may be the D gene (5 bases each). Looked up from germline, CDR1 is SGDLS and CDR2 is YYNGEE. V was pared by 0 bases and J by 6 bases, with 15 bases between. The CDR3 contains 16 residues. In DNA, the CDR3 is TGTGCCAGCAGCGTAGCAAGGGGAATGGGGGCCGGGGAGCTGTTTTTT. It is translated as CASSVARGMGAGELFF. Using reference TRBV9 and TRBJ2-2 for the parts outside the CDR3, the full variable domain is DSGVTQTPKHLITATGQRVTLRCSPRSGDLSVYWYQQSLDQGLQFLIQYYNGEERAKGNILERFSAQQFPDLHSELNLSSLELGDSALYFCASSVARGMGAGELFFGEGSRLTVL.

The V and J genes are TRBV15 and TRBJ2-1; D perhaps matches TRBD2 (6 bases). The CDR3 totals 16 residues. V lost 3 bases and J 5 bases, leaving 17 bases between the germline ends. Per germline, CDR1 LNHNV and CDR2 YYDKDF (reference sequence). The CDR3 nucleotides read TGTGCCACCAGCAGTCCGACGGGGCGGGGCCACAATGAGCAGTTCTTC. Protein product: CATSSPTGRGHNEQFF.

The chain is built from TRBV7-8 and TRBJ2-5; possible D gene TRBD2, 6 bases. The V gene's germline CDR1 is SGHVS and CDR2 FQNEAQ. V gave up 1 base and J gave up 5 bases, with 11 bases separating them. The CDR3 covers 14 residues. Here the CDR3 DNA reads TGTGCCAGCAGCTTAGTCGGGAGCGCGGAGACCCAGTACTTC. This translates into CASSLVGSAETQYF. Drawing the rest from reference TRBV7-8 and TRBJ2-5, the complete variable domain is GAGVSQSPRYKVAKRGQDVALRCDPISGHVSLFWYQQALGQGPEFLTYFQNEAQLDKSGLPSDRFFAERPEGSVSTLKIQRTQQEDSAVYLCASSLVGSAETQYFGPGTRLLVL.

This chain connects TRBV15 to TRBJ2-1; 11 bases agree with TRBD2. J lost 7 bases, V lost 0 bases, and 8 bases had no gene match. Germline V gene lookup returns CDR1 LNHNV and CDR2 YYDKDF (reference sequence). CDR3 size: 17 residues. CDR3 nucleotide sequence: TGTGCCACCAGCAGAGATCGAGGTAGCGGGAGGGGTAATGAGCAGTTCTTC. The encoded protein is CATSRDRGSGRGNEQFF.

This chain links TRBV28 with TRBJ2-7; TRBD2 agrees at 9 bases. J lost 2 bases, V lost 5 bases, and 13 bases had no gene match. The CDR3 consists of 17 residues. Germline values: CDR1 MDHEN, CDR2 SYDVKM. CDR3 loop: CASSPSGLAGMTYEQYF. DNA for the CDR3: TGTGCCAGCAGTCCCTCGGGGCTAGCGGGAATGACCTACGAGCAGTACTTC.

The chain has TRBV6-6 and TRBJ2-2; 8 nucleotides line up with TRBD1. The CDR3 consists of 15 residues. The V gene end was trimmed by 1 base and the J gene end by 6 bases; junction bases not matched to a gene: 4. The germline V gene has CDR1 MNHNY and CDR2 SVGAGI (reference sequence). CDR3 sequence: CASSYLQGVSGELFF. Here the CDR3 DNA reads TGTGCCAGCAGTTACTTACAGGGGGTTTCCGGGGAGCTGTTTTTT.

This clone has only a few counts. The chain uses TRBV21-1 and TRBJ2-7; the table assigns TRBD2, which was not confirmed against the DNA. TRBV21-1 is a listed pseudogene. This CDR3 contains 17 residues. Written as DNA, the CDR3 is TGTGCCAGCAGCAAAGTGGTGGCGAGCGGGCGACCCTACGAGCAGTACTTC. This codes for CASSKVVASGRPYEQYF.

This clone was picked up one time. This chain links TRBV5-4 with TRBJ2-5, with 8 bases aligning to TRBD2. The length of the CDR3 is 18 residues. With V trimmed by 4 bases and J by 3 bases, 17 bases remained unmatched. CDR1 and CDR2 from the germline V gene are SGHNT and YYREEE (reference sequence). The CDR3, as DNA: TGTGCCAGCAGCCTTACATCCGGGACTAGTATACTGAAAGAGACCCAGTACTTC. Its translation is CASSLTSGTSILKETQYF.

The chain's CDR3 is CASSLVVSDYEQYF. The CDR3 coding sequence is TGTGCCAGCAGCTTAGTCGTAAGTGACTACGAGCAGTACTTC. This sequence joins TRBV11-2 and TRBJ2-7; D is undetermined. The germline CDR1 and CDR2 sequences are SGHAT and FQNNGV. The CDR3 covers 14 residues. The V gene lost 1 base and the J gene lost 3 bases, with 10 bases spanning the gap.

J is TRBJ1-1 and V is TRBV5-1, with D tentatively TRBD1 (5 bases). Germline CDR1 is SGHRS and CDR2 is YFSETQ. There are 14 residues in the CDR3. Trimming stripped 3 bases from V and 1 base from J, with 10 bases between. This CDR3 reads CASSSRTGNTEAFF. In nucleotides, the CDR3 is TGCGCCAGCAGCTCGCGAACAGGGAACACTGAAGCTTTCTTT.

The chain recombines TRBV5-4 with TRBJ2-3; 12 nucleotides agree with TRBD2. CDR3 size: 16 residues. V lost 4 bases to trimming and J lost 5 bases; unmatched junction nucleotides: 8. Germline V gene lookup returns CDR1 SGHNT and CDR2 YYREEE (reference sequence). The CDR3 coding sequence is TGTGCCAGCAGCAGATCTAGCGGGGGGGCTGAAGATACGCAGTATTTT. It translates to CASSRSSGGAEDTQYF.

V is TRBV5-1 and J is TRBJ2-3; D perhaps matches TRBD1 (5 bases). Germline CDR1 reads SGHRS; CDR2 reads YFSETQ. Trimming took 0 bases from V and 0 from J, leaving 11 bases between them. This CDR3 has 16 amino acids. This CDR3 reads CASSLGGSASTDTQYF. As DNA, the CDR3 is TGCGCCAGCAGCTTGGGGGGCTCCGCGAGCACAGATACGCAGTATTTT.

V is TRBV11-2 and J is TRBJ2-7, with D perhaps matching TRBD1 (5 bases). This CDR3 has 14 residues. CDR1 is SGHAT and CDR2 is FQNNGV in the germline V gene. V was shortened by 1 base and J by 0 bases, with 7 bases between the two germline ends. The CDR3 loop reads CASSLGQSSYEQYF. In DNA form, the CDR3 reads TGTGCCAGCAGCTTAGGACAGAGCTCCTACGAGCAGTACTTC.

The chain links TRBV13 to TRBJ2-1; 9 bases line up with TRBD2. Trimming removed 4 bases from V and 4 bases from J; junction bases left unmatched: 8. The length of the CDR3 is 16 residues. Germline loops: CDR1 PRHDT, CDR2 FYEKMQ (reference sequence). This CDR3 is CASSSFGLASYNEQFF. For the CDR3, the DNA is TGTGCCAGCAGCTCGTTCGGACTAGCGTCTTACAATGAGCAGTTCTTC.

This rearrangement joins TRBV2 to TRBJ2-3, with D perhaps matching TRBD2 (6 bases). Trimming shortened V by 6 bases and J by 6 bases, and 13 bases separated the two germline ends. Per germline, CDR1 SNHLY and CDR2 FYNNEI. CDR3 size: 13 residues. This chain's CDR3 is CASRRREADTQYF. CDR3 nucleotide sequence: TGTGCCAGCAGAAGGAGGGAGGCGGATACGCAGTATTTT.

The chain employs TRBV13 and TRBJ2-1; 13 nucleotides line up with TRBD2. CDR1 is PRHDT, CDR2 FYEKMQ, per germline (reference sequence). The V segment lost 8 bases and the J segment 10 bases; nucleotides outside the gene matches: 8. This CDR3 is 14 amino acids long. The CDR3, as DNA: TGTGCCAGCCGGGGGCGACTAGCGGGAGGCGAGCAGTTCTTC. It yields the protein CASRGRLAGGEQFF.

The count of this clone is one. The chain combines TRBV10-3 with TRBJ2-3, with TRBD2 matching over 7 bases. V dropped 6 bases and J dropped 3; count of bases not matched to a gene: 9. Germline lookup yields CDR1 ENHRY and CDR2 SYGVKD. The CDR3 is 15 amino acids. The CDR3 DNA is TGTGCCATCAGCTCTAGCGGAGGAGGGACAGATACGCAGTATTTT. This codes for CAISSSGGGTDTQYF.